This entry describes one T cell receptor beta chain. This clone is described as medium-sized (0.01 to 0.1%). Its specific antigen is unknown. Nothing much larger sits one base from this clone, and base qualities are not available. Deletion took 6 bases off V and 3 bases off J, with a span of 15 bases between the germline ends. Including the terminal cysteine and phenylalanine, the CDR3 comprises 15 residues. Here the CDR3 DNA is all that survives: 45 bases in frame from base 1. CDR1 and CDR2 were assigned from the germline V gene as MDHEN and SYDVKM. The data were taken from a study of metastatic and nonmetastatic thyroid tumors (TCRdb year 2020). Looking at the study overall: Repertoires from peripheral blood and from tumor or nodule tissue samples of malignant and benign thyroid patients were compared. Overall results and qualifications from the work: TCR beta diversity was reported as significantly higher in malignant tumors than in benign nodules, in both blood and tumor samples.

Before undergoing thyroid surgery, none of the patients had been given any kind of treatment. Patient clinical samples collected from about 2012 to 2018 were retrospectively analysed using T-cell receptor beta sequencing. The protocol used for the library was PCR. Data came from an Illumina HiSeq 4000. High-throughput sequencing was used to profile the TCR beta-chain CDR3 region of every patient. In the source study's methods: A classifier to discriminate distant-metastatic papillary thyroid cancer patients was built from CDR3 differences across clinicopathological groups. To measure repertoire diversity the researchers used the Shannon index, while the Morisita-Horn index served to gauge how similar the tumor and blood repertoires were. TCRdb's own reprocessing of the public reads used fastp at Q25 and MiXCR and kept productive beta chains. These V and J calls are TCRdb output, not the study's own analysis. In this sample the table shows just over 20,000 clones, around 14% of which occur a single time. 15% to 20% of the sample is taken by the ten largest.

The chain is made from TRBV28 and TRBJ1-5, and the D gene may be TRBD1, 6 bases matching. The material sequenced was blood. The sequence was collected from a female donor with papillary thyroid cancer or a benign thyroid nodule (not recorded which). Some clones in this sample may be carry-over from other donors' samples. This receptor has the CDR3 CASSRDNLANQPQHF. Here is the DNA: TGTGCCAGCAGCCGGGACAATCTAGCCAATCAGCCCCAGCATTTT. The full variable domain, completed from the reference TRBV28 and TRBJ1-5 proteins outside the CDR3, reads DVKVTQSSRYLVKRTGEKVFLECVQDMDHENMFWYRQDPGLGLRLIYFSYDVKMKEKGDIPEGYSVSREKKERFSLILESASTNQTSMYLCASSRDNLANQPQHFGDGTRLSIL.